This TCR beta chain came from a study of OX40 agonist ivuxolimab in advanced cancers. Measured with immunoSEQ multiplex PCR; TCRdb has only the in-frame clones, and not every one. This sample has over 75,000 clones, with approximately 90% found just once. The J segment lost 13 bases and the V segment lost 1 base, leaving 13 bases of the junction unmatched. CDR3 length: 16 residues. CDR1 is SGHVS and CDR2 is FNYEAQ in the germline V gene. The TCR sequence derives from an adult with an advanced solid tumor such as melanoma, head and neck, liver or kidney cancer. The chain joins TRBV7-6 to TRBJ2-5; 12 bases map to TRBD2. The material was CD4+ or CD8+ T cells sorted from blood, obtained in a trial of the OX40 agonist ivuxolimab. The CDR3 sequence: CASSLGSRLAGDLAYF. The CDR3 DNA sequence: TGTGCCAGCAGCTTAGGGTCGAGACTAGCGGGAGATTTAGCGTACTTC.